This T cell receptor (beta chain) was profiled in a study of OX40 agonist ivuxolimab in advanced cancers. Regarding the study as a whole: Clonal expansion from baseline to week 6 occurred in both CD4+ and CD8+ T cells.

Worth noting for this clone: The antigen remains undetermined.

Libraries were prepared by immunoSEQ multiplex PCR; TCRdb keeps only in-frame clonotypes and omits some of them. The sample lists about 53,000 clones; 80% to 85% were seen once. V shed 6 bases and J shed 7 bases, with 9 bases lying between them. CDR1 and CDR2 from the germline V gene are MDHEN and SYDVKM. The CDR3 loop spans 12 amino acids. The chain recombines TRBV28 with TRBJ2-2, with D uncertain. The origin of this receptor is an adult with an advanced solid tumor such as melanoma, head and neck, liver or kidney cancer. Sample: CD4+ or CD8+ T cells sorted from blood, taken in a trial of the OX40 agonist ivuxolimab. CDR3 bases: TGTGCCAGCAGAGTAACTATCGGGGAGCTGTTTTTT. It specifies CASRVTIGELFF.